The T cell receptor (beta chain) described here comes from a study of T cell responses to AZD1222 COVID-19 vaccine. For the study at large: Second doses were pooled across both intervals (about 4 or about 12 weeks).

General observations from the study: The sample set comprised mostly white British donors with more females, and clonal diversity was possibly underestimated. Close to half of spike-specific TCRs reportedly recognize unmutated variant regions. Spike-specific TCR breadth and depth grew following two AZD1222 doses.

The repertoire was sequenced with immunoSEQ multiplex PCR; TCRdb's copy has only in-frame clones and lacks some. The sample has some 120,000 clones; 93% are singletons. Regarding this clone: Antigen specificity is unknown.

The sequence derives from an adult in good health. The material was peripheral blood, obtained on day 0 of AZD1222 vaccination.

The CDR3 spells CASKRQGSSGNTIYF. CDR3 sequence (DNA): TGTGCCAGTAAGAGACAGGGGAGCTCTGGAAACACCATATATTTT. V gene TRBV19 combines with J gene TRBJ1-3, with 8 bases that match TRBD1. J was trimmed by 0 bases and V by 7 bases; bases with no gene match: 5. The CDR3 sequence is 15 residues long. Germline CDR1 and CDR2: LNHDA and SQIVND (reference sequence).